In its sample, the clone carrying this T cell receptor beta chain was seen a few times. The treatment was: randomized to nivolumab then ipilimumab (arm A) or the reverse (arm B). No patient had prior DNA-damaging chemotherapy. Live CD3+CD8+ CD19− CD56− cells were sorted from PBMCs. TCRdb's copy holds only in-frame clones and misses some; the assay was immunoSEQ multiplex PCR. Seen here are approximately 8,800 clones, 50% to 75% observed once, and the top ten hold about 41%. The record originates from a study of sequential checkpoint blockade in melanoma. Study-wide context: First-line arms were nivolumab then ipilimumab, or the reverse, randomized 1:1. Maintenance nivolumab came after either treatment sequence.

V shed 3 bases, J shed 6 bases, and the junction held 8 bases outside the gene matches. Looked up from germline, CDR1 is MGHRA and CDR2 is YSYEKL. There are 15 residues in the CDR3. The chain carries TRBV4-1 and TRBJ1-5; 7 bases align to TRBD1. The receptor comes from a human donor with melanoma. Sequenced material: CD8+ T cells sorted from blood (inferred from file names), taken from a patient given nivolumab and ipilimumab in sequence. CDR3 amino acids: CASSHPGGQPQPQHF. CDR3 nucleotides: TGCGCCAGCAGCCATCCAGGGGGTCAGCCTCAGCCCCAGCATTTT.